Below are 8 T cell receptor beta chains sequenced from a single sample in a study of T cells in Graves' hyperthyroidism and ophthalmopathy. Amplified TCR beta CDR3 regions came from RNA transcripts. The TCR CDR3 first-round RT-PCR relied on the HTBI primer set. TCRdb passed the multiplex PCR reads through MiXCR, listing each CDR3 protein once. The data contain 650,000 to 800,000 distinct CDR3 sequences, 45% of them singletons. Sample: peripheral blood or thyroid tissue (not recorded which). These receptors originate from an adult man with Graves' disease, either hyperthyroidism or ophthalmopathy (not recorded which).

This chain links TRBV2 with TRBJ2-5, with 10 bases identical to TRBD2. V trimming: 6 bases; J trimming: 4 bases; junction bases outside the gene matches: 5. Germline V gene sequence: CDR1 SNHLY, CDR2 FYNNEI. The CDR3 totals 14 residues. The CDR3 DNA sequence: TGTGCCAGCAGGGTCCTAGCGGGGGTAGAGACCCAGTACTTC. It encodes CASRVLAGVETQYF.

This clonotype was seen only a few times. The chain recombines TRBV6-1 with TRBJ2-7; 9 bases map to TRBD2. Germline CDR1 is MNHNS and CDR2 is SASEGT. V shed 7 bases and J 4 bases; nucleotides not matched to a gene: 5. CDR3 size: 13 residues. The CDR3 DNA sequence: TGTGCCAGCACGCGAAGCGGGAGGTACGAGCAGTACTTC. This translates into CASTRSGRYEQYF.

As for this clonotype: At one end, the junction sequence differs from germline, possibly due to a read error. The V and J genes are TRBV6-5 and TRBJ1-1, with D unresolved. Looked up from germline, CDR1 is MNHEY and CDR2 is SVGAGI. The CDR3 is 17 residues long. In nucleotides, the CDR3 is TGTGCCACCAGTCCGACAAAGACCCATATCATGAACACTGAAGCTTTCTTT. Residues: CATSPTKTHIMNTEAFF.

Comments on this clonotype: A junction end diverges from the germline sequence, so it may reflect a read error. This sequence joins TRBV5-6 and TRBJ1-5; weak D call: TRBD1 (6 bases). CDR1 is SGHDT and CDR2 is YYEEEE in the germline V gene. The CDR3 is 15 residues long. CDR3 in DNA: TGTGCCAGCAGTTTGGGGGCTTATAGCAATCAGCCCCAGCATTTT. Its protein product is CASSLGAYSNQPQHF.

This clonotype appeared many times. V is TRBV29-1 and J is TRBJ1-2; the D is unclear. Germline assignment: CDR1 SQVTM and CDR2 ANQGSEA. There are 11 residues in the CDR3. Trimming left V 4 bases short and J 8 bases short, with 11 bases between. The CDR3 nucleotides are TGCAGCGTTGTATCCGGGTGGGGCTACACCTTC. It yields the protein CSVVSGWGYTF.

This clonotype has more than one count but fewer than ten. This chain uses TRBV20-1 with TRBJ2-7; the match to TRBD2 covers 14 bases. The CDR3 contains 16 residues. Losses at the gene ends were 0 bases for V and 2 bases for J; bases not matched to a gene: 3. CDR1 and CDR2 (germline): DFQATT, SNEGSKA (reference sequence). DNA of the CDR3: TGCAGTGCTAGAGATCCGGGACTAGCGGGAGCCTACGAGCAGTACTTC. Encoded protein: CSARDPGLAGAYEQYF.

V and J are TRBV6-1 and TRBJ1-1, with a weak D call TRBD1 (5 bases). V gave up 8 bases and J gave up 5 bases, with 15 bases separating them. The CDR3 loop spans 13 amino acids. The germline CDR1 and CDR2 sequences are MNHNS and SASEGT. In DNA form, the CDR3 reads TGTGCCAGCGGTCTCGGGGGGGGGACTGAAGCTTTCTTT. It translates to CASGLGGGTEAFF.

This sequence joins TRBV6-1 and TRBJ2-5; TRBD1 or TRBD2 may be the D gene (5 bases each). CDR3 length equals 15 residues. V lost 8 bases and J 2 bases, leaving 18 bases between the germline ends. Germline V gene data show CDR1 as MNHNS and CDR2 as SASEGT. The CDR3 DNA reads as TGTGCCAGCGGAAAGCACGGGACGAAACAAGAGACCCAGTACTTC. This codes for CASGKHGTKQETQYF.